The clone carrying this T cell receptor beta chain was observed at least ten times. Its antigen is currently unknown. The data were taken from a study of T cell repertoires in cytomegalovirus infection. In the study overall: Public TCR beta signatures indicated both CMV infection and matching HLA type.

Study-wide results and limits: CMV-specific TCR beta clonotypes restricted by HLA-C were the ones dominating the ex vivo response. Carriers of CMV plus the relevant HLA were identified by cumulative public TCR beta family frequency.

A single record per CDR3 protein comes from TCRdb applying MiXCR to the reads. This sample has roughly 320,000 distinct CDR3 sequences, with around 9.1% found just once. Between the trimmed V and J ends, which lost 5 bases and 6 bases, there was a span of 20 bases. This CDR3 is 14 amino acids long. From germline, CDR1 is SQVTM and CDR2 ANQGSEA. This chain links TRBV29-1 with TRBJ2-7, with D perhaps matching TRBD2 (7 bases). The clonotype was recovered from a human donor in good health (CMV status not recorded). Some clones in this sample may be carry-over from other donors' samples. The sequenced material came from PBMCs. CDR3 sequence (DNA): TGCAGCGTTTCACGGGGGGCCGGATCGCGCGAGCAGTACTTC. This codes for CSVSRGAGSREQYF.